Listed below are T cell receptor beta chains from one sample, sequenced in a study of blood T cells in healthy people across ages. Using its own MiXCR run on the 5' RACE reads, TCRdb lists one record per CDR3 protein. The sample yields 550,000 to 800,000 distinct CDR3 sequences, over 20% seen once. The sequenced sample consisted of blood. The source of these receptors is a man between 70 and 80 years old in good health. The CDR3 runs from the conserved cysteine through the conserved F or W. A D gene is named only where the DNA matches it firmly. Rows may omit the clone size; those that give it use once, few, many or a size class.

D gene,clone size,V gene,J gene,CDR3 DNA,CDR3 protein
.,.,TRBV7-3,TRBJ2-1,TGTGCCAGCAGCTTAACTAGGTCCTACAATGAGCAGTTCTTC,CASSLTRSYNEQFF
.,few,TRBV20-1,TRBJ2-7,TGCAGTGCTACGGTCGGCGGGTTTGACTACGAGCAGTACTTC,CSATVGGFDYEQYF
TRBD2,few,TRBV4-1,TRBJ2-1,TGCGCCAGCAGCCAAGTCCAAGGCACTAGCGAGGTCCGTGAGCAGTTCTTC,CASSQVQGTSEVREQFF
TRBD2,few,TRBV3-1,TRBJ2-7,TGTGCCAGCAGCGAGGTAGCGGGAGGGTACGAGCAGTACTTC,CASSEVAGGYEQYF
.,few,TRBV2,TRBJ2-7,TGTGCCAGCAGAGCCGACAGCTACGAGCAGTACTTC,CASRADSYEQYF
.,many,TRBV20-1,TRBJ1-1,TGCAGTGCCTCGGACGGGAGACCTGAAGCTTTCTTT,CSASDGRPEAFF
.,.,TRBV12-3/TRBV12-4,TRBJ1-2,TGTGCCAGCAGTTACCTGGGGAACTATGGCTACACCTTC,CASSYLGNYGYTF
TRBD2,.,TRBV3-1,TRBJ2-3,TGTGCCAGCAGCCCTTATAGCGGGTCTAGCACAGATACGCAGTATTTT,CASSPYSGSSTDTQYF
.,many,TRBV7-3,TRBJ1-2,TGTGCCAGCAGCGCGGGGCCGGGGGATGGCTACACCTTC,CASSAGPGDGYTF
TRBD1,.,TRBV9,TRBJ2-3,TGTGCCAGCAGCGTAAATTTTGGACAGGTATCAGATACGCAGTATTTT,CASSVNFGQVSDTQYF
.,few,TRBV9,TRBJ2-2,TGTGCCAGCAAGACCCCCCCCGGGGAGCTGTTTTTT,CASKTPPGELFF
.,.,TRBV15,TRBJ2-5,TGTGCCACCAGTCCCACAGGGTTGGGAGAGACCCAGTACTTC,CATSPTGLGETQYF
TRBD2,.,TRBV12-3/TRBV12-4,TRBJ2-1,TGTGCCAGCAGTGGGACTAGCGGGGCCTACAATGAGCAGTTCTTC,CASSGTSGAYNEQFF
.,.,TRBV11-2,TRBJ2-7,TGTGCCAGCAGCGCGGCAAGCAGTGGTGGCGAGCAGTACTTC,CASSAASSGGEQYF
.,few,TRBV27,TRBJ2-2,TGTGCCAGCAGTAAGGCTCCCGGGTCCAACCATCGGGACACCGGGGAGCTGTTTTTT,CASSKAPGSNHRDTGELFF
.,once,TRBV29-1,TRBJ2-7,TGCAGCGTTGGAGAGGGGTTCTACGAGCAGTACTTC,CSVGEGFYEQYF
TRBD1,.,TRBV28,TRBJ1-5,TGTGCCAGCACCCGACAGGGAACTAGCAATCAGCCCCAGCATTTT,CASTRQGTSNQPQHF
.,few,TRBV14,TRBJ1-6,TGTGCCAGCAGCCAAGATGTTGGCAGATATAATTCACCCCTCCACTTT,CASSQDVGRYNSPLHF
TRBD2,.,TRBV5-1,TRBJ2-2,TGCGCCAGCAGCTTTCGGGCGGGAGACACCGGGGAGCTGTTTTTT,CASSFRAGDTGELFF
.,few,TRBV4-1,TRBJ2-4,TGCGCCAGCAGCCAAGTACTAGACGGCAAAAACATTCAGTACTTC,CASSQVLDGKNIQYF
TRBD1,.,TRBV7-9,TRBJ2-5,TGTGCCAGCAGCGCCGACAGGGAGTGGAGAGAGACCCAGTACTTC,CASSADREWRETQYF
.,.,TRBV4-2,TRBJ2-1,TGTGCCAACAGCCAAGAAGGAGGAGTAGCTCTCTCCTGCAATGAGCAGTTCTTC,CANSQEGGVALSCNEQFF
.,few,TRBV20-1,TRBJ1-2,TGCAGTGCTAGTTTCTCAGACTATGGCTACACCTTC,CSASFSDYGYTF
TRBD2,.,TRBV4-1,TRBJ2-5,TGCGCCAGCAGCGTCGGACTAGCGGTACAAGAGACCCAGTACTTC,CASSVGLAVQETQYF
TRBD1,few,TRBV7-2,TRBJ2-3,TGTGCCAGCAGCTACCTAACGACAGGGCCTGGCGCAGATACGCAGTATTTT,CASSYLTTGPGADTQYF
.,.,TRBV12-3/TRBV12-4,TRBJ2-7,TGTGCCAGCAGTTCCAGACCCGAGAGGAGGTCCTACGAGCAGTACTTC,CASSSRPERRSYEQYF
.,.,TRBV2,TRBJ2-3,TGTGCCAGCAGTGAACTACCTGGGCGGGATACGCAGTATTTT,CASSELPGRDTQYF
TRBD2,.,TRBV6-2/TRBV6-3,TRBJ2-1,TGTGCCAGCAGTTACCCCCTCGGCGGGAGAGGAGTCAATGAGCAGTTCTTC,CASSYPLGGRGVNEQFF
TRBD1,.,TRBV6-6,TRBJ2-7,TGTGCCAGCAGATTAGACAGGGGTGGCGAGCAGTACTTC,CASRLDRGGEQYF
.,.,TRBV20-1,TRBJ2-7,TGCAGTGCTAGAGTAGGGGCTCGCAGCACCTACGAGCAGTACTTC,CSARVGARSTYEQYF
.,.,TRBV3-1,TRBJ2-5,TGTGCCAGCAGCCAAGAGACTAAGGGAGAAGAGACCCAGTACTTC,CASSQETKGEETQYF
.,.,TRBV6-5,TRBJ2-2,TGTGCCAGCAGACGGGTGAAGAACACCGGGGAGCTGTTTTTT,CASRRVKNTGELFF
.,.,TRBV6-2/TRBV6-3,TRBJ2-1,TGTGCCAGCATTCAGGGGGGCCTAGCCATAAATGAGCAGTTCTTC,CASIQGGLAINEQFF
TRBD1,few,TRBV6-6,TRBJ2-5,TGTGCCAGCAGTAAGACAGGGAAAGAGACCCAGTACTTC,CASSKTGKETQYF
.,once,TRBV28,TRBJ1-4,TGTGCCAGCAGAAAAGGGGGGCATGAAAAACTGTTATTT,CASRKGGHEKLLF
TRBD2,.,TRBV27,TRBJ2-7,TGTGCCAGCAGCGTAGCGGGTCCTCGGTACTACGAGCAGTACTTC,CASSVAGPRYYEQYF
.,.,TRBV7-3,TRBJ2-5,TGTGCCAGCAGCTTAACGGGGACCACCCGGGAGACCCAGTACTTC,CASSLTGTTRETQYF
TRBD2,.,TRBV10-1,TRBJ2-5,TGCGCCAGCAGTGCGACTAGCGGGTTGAAGACCCAGTACTTC,CASSATSGLKTQYF
TRBD1,.,TRBV7-3,TRBJ1-1,TGTGCCAGCAGCCCCGGGACAGGCCCTGAAGCTTTCTTT,CASSPGTGPEAFF
TRBD1,.,TRBV27,TRBJ2-7,TGTGCCAGCAGCCCACAGGGGACCGAGCAGTACTTC,CASSPQGTEQYF
TRBD2,few,TRBV7-2,TRBJ2-5,TGTGCCAGCAGCTTCCAGCGGGATGTGGGGGAGCAGTACTTC,CASSFQRDVGEQYF
.,.,TRBV28,TRBJ2-5,TGTGCCAGCAGTGGGGGCGGCGTGGAGACCCAGTACTTC,CASSGGGVETQYF
.,few,TRBV3-1,TRBJ1-4,TGTGCCAGCAGCGGACGGACGGGGAAAAATGAAAAACTGTTTTTT,CASSGRTGKNEKLFF
TRBD1,few,TRBV6-6,TRBJ1-5,TGTGCCAGCACCGCCGACAGGGGTGGCAATCAGCCCCAGCATTTT,CASTADRGGNQPQHF
.,.,TRBV5-1,TRBJ1-4,TGCGCCAGCAGCTCGCAACCACAGGGACGAAATGAAAAACTGCTTTTT,CASSSQPQGRNEKLLF
.,.,TRBV27,TRBJ1-1,TGTGCCAGCACCCCCAGCAGGGCCGGGAACACTGAAGCTTTCTTT,CASTPSRAGNTEAFF
.,few,TRBV4-3,TRBJ2-2,TGCGCCAGCAGCCGACAGGTTCCGAACACCGGGGAGCTGTTTTTT,CASSRQVPNTGELFF
.,.,TRBV5-1,TRBJ2-5,TGCGCCAGCCGGGAGCTATTGCAAGAGACCCAGTACTTC,CASRELLQETQYF
.,few,TRBV7-9,TRBJ2-2,TGTGCCAGCAGCGCCCCAGGGACCGGGGAGCTGTTTTTT,CASSAPGTGELFF
TRBD1,few,TRBV5-1,TRBJ1-2,TGCGCCAGCAGTACGGGACAGGGGCCATATGGCTACACCTTC,CASSTGQGPYGYTF
.,.,TRBV7-9,TRBJ1-2,TGTGCCAGCAGCAACAACATTCAAGGCTACACCTTC,CASSNNIQGYTF
TRBD1,.,TRBV28,TRBJ2-6,TGTGCCAGCAGAACGACAGGGTGGCCCTCTGGGGCCAACGTCCTGACTTTC,CASRTTGWPSGANVLTF
.,.,TRBV28,TRBJ2-4,TGTGCCAGCATCCCCTCGGGGTACTTGGCCAAAAACATTCAGTACTTC,CASIPSGYLAKNIQYF
TRBD1,.,TRBV6-1,TRBJ2-4,TGTGCCAGCAGTGAAGGAAGGGGGCTAGACAACATTCAGTACTTC,CASSEGRGLDNIQYF
.,.,TRBV11-2,TRBJ2-5,TGTGCCAGCAGCTTTGTACAAAAGCAGACCCAGTACTTC,CASSFVQKQTQYF